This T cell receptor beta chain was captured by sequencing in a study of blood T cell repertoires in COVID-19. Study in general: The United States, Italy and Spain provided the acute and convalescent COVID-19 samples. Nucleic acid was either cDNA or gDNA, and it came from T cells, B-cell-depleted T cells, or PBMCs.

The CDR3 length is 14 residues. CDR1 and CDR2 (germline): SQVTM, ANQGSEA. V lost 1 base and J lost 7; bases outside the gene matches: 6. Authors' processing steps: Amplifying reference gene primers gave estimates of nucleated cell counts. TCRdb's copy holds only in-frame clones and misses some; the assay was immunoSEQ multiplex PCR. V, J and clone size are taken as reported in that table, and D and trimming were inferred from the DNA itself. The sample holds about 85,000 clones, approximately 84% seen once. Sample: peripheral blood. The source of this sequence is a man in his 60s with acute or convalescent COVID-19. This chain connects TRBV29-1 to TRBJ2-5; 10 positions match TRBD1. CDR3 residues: CSVEAGTGEGTQYF. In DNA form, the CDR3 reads TGCAGCGTTGAAGCTGGGACAGGGGAAGGGACCCAGTACTTC.